Below are 5 T cell receptor beta chains sequenced from a single sample in a study of T-cell memory formation after mild COVID-19. TCRdb fed the 5' RACE reads into MiXCR, producing one record per CDR3 protein. The sample has about 450,000 distinct CDR3 sequences; about a quarter are singletons. The sample comprised PBMCs or a T cell subset sorted from them (not recorded which). The receptors originated from an adult woman who had mild COVID-19 (a few samples of this study predate the infection). Cell type and time point are not known.

This chain joins TRBV12-3 or TRBV12-4 and TRBJ1-1, with D perhaps TRBD1 (6 bases). The CDR3 is made up of 17 amino acids. V was pared by 5 bases and J by 4 bases, with 23 bases between. CDR3 in amino acids: CASSGRALRGLGTEAFF. The CDR3 DNA reads TGTGCCAGCAGTGGACGGGCCCTGCGGGGGCTGGGCACTGAAGCTTTCTTT.

This clonotype was detected ten times or more. V is TRBV12-3 or TRBV12-4 and J is TRBJ2-5; 7 bases are shared with TRBD1. Trimming cost V 4 bases and J 3 bases; bases outside gene matches: 11. CDR3 length: 16 residues. The CDR3 nucleotides read TGTGCCAGCAGTTACCGAGACAGGGCGGAAGAAGAGACCCAGTACTTC. Its translation is CASSYRDRAEEETQYF.

This clonotype was seen more than once but under ten times. The V gene is TRBV29-1, the J gene TRBJ1-2; TRBD1 aligns across 7 bases. CDR1 SQVTM and CDR2 ANQGSEA come from the germline V gene. This CDR3 is 11 amino acids long. J lost 6 bases, V lost 5 bases, and 3 bases had no gene match. The CDR3 nucleotides read TGCAGCGTTCGACAGGGAGATGGCTACACCTTC. It translates to CSVRQGDGYTF.

The J gene is TRBJ1-6, the V gene TRBV6-1; 7 bases map to TRBD1. This CDR3 contains 15 residues. Losses at the gene ends were 6 bases for V and 7 bases for J; bases not matched to a gene: 9. CDR1 is MNHNS, CDR2 SASEGT, per germline. CDR3 residues: CASRLSEQGNSPLHF. Written as DNA, the CDR3 is TGTGCCAGCAGACTATCTGAACAGGGGAATTCACCCCTCCACTTT.

This chain connects TRBV12-3 or TRBV12-4 to TRBJ2-1, with 11 positions matching TRBD1. V lost 6 bases to trimming and J lost 8 bases; unmatched junction nucleotides: 6. There are 14 residues in the CDR3. This CDR3 is CASSGQGAFDEQFF. DNA of the CDR3: TGTGCCAGCAGCGGACAGGGGGCGTTCGATGAGCAGTTCTTC.